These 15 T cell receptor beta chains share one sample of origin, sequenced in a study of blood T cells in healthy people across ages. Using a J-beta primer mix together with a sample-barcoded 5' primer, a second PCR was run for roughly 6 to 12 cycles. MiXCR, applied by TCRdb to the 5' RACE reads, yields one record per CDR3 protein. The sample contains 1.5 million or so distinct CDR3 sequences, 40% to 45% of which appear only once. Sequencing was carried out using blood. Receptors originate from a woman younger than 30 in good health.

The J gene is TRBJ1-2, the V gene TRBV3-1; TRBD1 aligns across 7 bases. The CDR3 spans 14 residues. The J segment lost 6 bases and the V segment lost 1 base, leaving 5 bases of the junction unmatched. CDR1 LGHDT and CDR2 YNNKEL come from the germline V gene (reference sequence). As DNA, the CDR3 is TGTGCCAGCAGCCAAGGCAGGGGGAGAGATGGCTACACCTTC. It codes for CASSQGRGRDGYTF.

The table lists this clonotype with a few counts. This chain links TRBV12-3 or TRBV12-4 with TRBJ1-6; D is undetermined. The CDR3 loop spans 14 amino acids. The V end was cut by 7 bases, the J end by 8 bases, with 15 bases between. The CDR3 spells CASTEDGADSPLHF. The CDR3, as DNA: TGTGCCAGCACCGAGGACGGCGCAGATTCACCCCTCCACTTT.

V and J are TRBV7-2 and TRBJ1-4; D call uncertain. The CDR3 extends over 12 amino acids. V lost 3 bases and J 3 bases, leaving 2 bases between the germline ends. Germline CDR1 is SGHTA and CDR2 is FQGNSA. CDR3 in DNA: TGTGCCAGCAGCTTCCCTAATGAAAAACTGTTTTTT. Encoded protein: CASSFPNEKLFF. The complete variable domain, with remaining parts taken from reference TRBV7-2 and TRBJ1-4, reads GAGVSQSPSNKVTEKGKDVELRCDPISGHTALYWYRQSLGQGLEFLIYFQGNSAPDKSGLPSDRFSAERTGGSVSTLTIQRTQQEDSAVYLCASSFPNEKLFFGSGTQLSVL.

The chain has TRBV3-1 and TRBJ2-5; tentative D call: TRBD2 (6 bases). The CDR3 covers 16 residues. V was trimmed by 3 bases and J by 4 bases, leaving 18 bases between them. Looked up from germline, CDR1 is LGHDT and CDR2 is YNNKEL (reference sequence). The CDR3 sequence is CASSQGEEGLAETQYF. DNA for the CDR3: TGTGCCAGCAGCCAGGGGGAGGAAGGGCTAGCAGAGACCCAGTACTTC.

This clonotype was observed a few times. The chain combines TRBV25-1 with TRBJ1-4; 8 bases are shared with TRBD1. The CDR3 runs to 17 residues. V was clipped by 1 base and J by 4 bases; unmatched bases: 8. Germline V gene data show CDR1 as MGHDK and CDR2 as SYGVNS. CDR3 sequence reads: CASSEWAGGRGNEKLFF. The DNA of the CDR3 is TGTGCCAGCAGTGAATGGGCAGGGGGCCGGGGTAATGAAAAACTGTTTTTT.

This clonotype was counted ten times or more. The CDR3 sequence: CSARVAGVETQYF. CDR3 bases: TGCAGTGCTAGGGTTGCGGGAGTTGAGACCCAGTACTTC. V is TRBV20-1 and J is TRBJ2-7; TRBD2 agrees at 7 bases. The DNA matches TRBJ2-5 better at its end, which makes the J call doubtful. Germline V lookup: CDR1 DFQATT, CDR2 SNEGSKA (reference sequence). CDR3 length equals 13 residues.

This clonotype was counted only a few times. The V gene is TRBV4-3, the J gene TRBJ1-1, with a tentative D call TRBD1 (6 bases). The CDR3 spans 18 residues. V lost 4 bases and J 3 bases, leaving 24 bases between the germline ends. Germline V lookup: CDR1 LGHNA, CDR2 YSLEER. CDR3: CASSPGALRDGADTEAFF. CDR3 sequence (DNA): TGCGCCAGCAGCCCAGGGGCCCTAAGGGACGGGGCGGACACTGAAGCTTTCTTT.

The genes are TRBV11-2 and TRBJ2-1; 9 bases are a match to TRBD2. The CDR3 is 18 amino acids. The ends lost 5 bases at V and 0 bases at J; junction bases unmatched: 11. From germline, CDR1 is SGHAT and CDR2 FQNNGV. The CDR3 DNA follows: TGTGCCAGCAGCCCGGGGACTAGCCCCTTACCCTCCTACAATGAGCAGTTCTTC. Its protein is CASSPGTSPLPSYNEQFF.

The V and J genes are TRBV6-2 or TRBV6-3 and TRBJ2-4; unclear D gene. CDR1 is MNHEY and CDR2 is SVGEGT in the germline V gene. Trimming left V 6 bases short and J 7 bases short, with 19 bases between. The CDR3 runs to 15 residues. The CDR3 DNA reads TGTGCCAGCAGGCCCGGGCTCGAAATCAGGAACATTCAGTACTTC. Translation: CASRPGLEIRNIQYF.

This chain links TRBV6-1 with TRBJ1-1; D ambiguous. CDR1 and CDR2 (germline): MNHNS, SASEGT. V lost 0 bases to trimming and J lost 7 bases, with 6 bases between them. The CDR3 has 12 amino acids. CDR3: CASSEAISEAFF. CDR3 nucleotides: TGTGCCAGCAGTGAAGCAATCAGTGAAGCTTTCTTT.

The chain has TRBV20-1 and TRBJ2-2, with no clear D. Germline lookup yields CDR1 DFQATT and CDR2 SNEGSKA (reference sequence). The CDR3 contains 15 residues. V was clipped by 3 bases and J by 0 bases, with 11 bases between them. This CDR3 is CSASHGVSNTGELFF. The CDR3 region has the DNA TGCAGTGCTAGTCACGGCGTATCGAACACCGGGGAGCTGTTTTTT.

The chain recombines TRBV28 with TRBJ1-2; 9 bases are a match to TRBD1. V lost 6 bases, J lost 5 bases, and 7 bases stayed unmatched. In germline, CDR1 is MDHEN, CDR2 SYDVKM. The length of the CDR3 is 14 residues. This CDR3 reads CASSRRDRVYGYTF. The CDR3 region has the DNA TGTGCCAGCAGCCGCCGGGACAGGGTTTATGGCTACACCTTC.

CDR3 in DNA: TGTGCCAGCAGCTTTACGAGGGGTGCCAATAGCAATCAGCCCCAGCATTTT. Its protein is CASSFTRGANSNQPQHF. V usage is TRBV7-2 and J usage is TRBJ1-5; D perhaps matches TRBD1 (5 bases). The V gene's germline CDR1 is SGHTA and CDR2 FQGNSA. The CDR3 extends over 17 amino acids. The V end lost 3 bases, the J end lost 0 bases, and 15 bases lay between the germline ends.

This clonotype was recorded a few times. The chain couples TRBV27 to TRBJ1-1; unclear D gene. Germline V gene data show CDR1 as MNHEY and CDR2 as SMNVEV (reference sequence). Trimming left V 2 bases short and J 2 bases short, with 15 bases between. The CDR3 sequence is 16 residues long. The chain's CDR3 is CASSLLHSQTNTEAFF. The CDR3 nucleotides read TGTGCCAGCAGTTTACTCCACAGTCAAACTAACACTGAAGCTTTCTTT.

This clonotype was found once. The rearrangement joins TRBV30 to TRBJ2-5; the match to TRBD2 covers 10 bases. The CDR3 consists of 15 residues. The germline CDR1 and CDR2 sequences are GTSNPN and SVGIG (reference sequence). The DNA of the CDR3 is TGTGTCCGCCTACTAGCGGGAACCTCCTACAATGAGCAGTACTTC. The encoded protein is CVRLLAGTSYNEQYF.